Included here is one T cell receptor (beta chain) sequence, with context. This clonotype was counted at least ten times. There is no known antigen for this receptor. There are no base qualities to consult, and no much larger clone falls within one base. Libraries were built with PCR. The sample was run on an Illumina HiSeq 2500. TCR libraries were prepared with molecular barcoding, using unique molecular identifiers to normalize TCRbeta repertoire quantification. The public reads were quality trimmed at Q25 with fastp and then assembled into clones with MiXCR by TCRdb, keeping productive beta chains. Each entry merges the rows of one CDR3 protein and shows their most common DNA and genes. Recorded for this sample are 240,000 or so distinct CDR3 sequences; roughly 8.2% of them occurred a single time. The leading ten clones occupy 6.3% of the sample. This specimen comes from a study of T-cell reconstitution after alpha-beta-depleted transplantation in children (TCRdb year 2016). Looking at the study overall: Using TCR repertoire profiling, the study followed T-cell immune reconstitution in a quantitative way in children after TCRalphabeta/CD19-depleted allogeneic hematopoietic cell transplantation.

The investigation overall reported the following: In some patients, the high TCRbeta diversity seen at day 60 was put down to recipient T cells and intrathymic progenitors that had survived conditioning. The apparently early recovery of alphabetaT-cell counts about two months after transplant reportedly depended on only several hundred rapidly expanded clones that came from non-depleted graft cells. Hyperexpanded clone frequencies declined over subsequent months; after one year, T-cell counts and TCRbeta diversity were mostly attributed to newly produced T cells.

The intended sense of this specimen's treatment or condition label: allogeneic hematopoietic cell transplantation with graft depleted of TCRalphabeta T cells and CD19 B cells. The transplant recipients were children given TCRalphabeta/CD19-depleted allogeneic hematopoietic cell grafts. V drops 6 bases and J drops 7 bases, leaving 13 bases in between. The germline V gene (reference sequence) provides CDR1 MNHNY and CDR2 SVGAGI. Taken from cysteine to phenylalanine, the CDR3 has 13 residues. Only the CDR3 region is kept as DNA, spanning 39 bases read in frame from base 1. The starting material was PBMCs, mostly from graft donor cells, obtained 180 days after TCRalphabeta/CD19-depleted stem cell transplant. The receptor chain draws on TRBV6-6 and TRBJ1-3; the D gene lacks a confident call. This TCR was recovered from a male patient aged 10-17 years who had a stem cell transplant for acute lymphoblastic leukemia, so the T cells may come from the graft donor. The encoded CDR3 is CASRSGPENTIYF. The sequence in DNA is TGTGCCAGCAGGTCTGGGCCGGAGAACACCATATATTTT.